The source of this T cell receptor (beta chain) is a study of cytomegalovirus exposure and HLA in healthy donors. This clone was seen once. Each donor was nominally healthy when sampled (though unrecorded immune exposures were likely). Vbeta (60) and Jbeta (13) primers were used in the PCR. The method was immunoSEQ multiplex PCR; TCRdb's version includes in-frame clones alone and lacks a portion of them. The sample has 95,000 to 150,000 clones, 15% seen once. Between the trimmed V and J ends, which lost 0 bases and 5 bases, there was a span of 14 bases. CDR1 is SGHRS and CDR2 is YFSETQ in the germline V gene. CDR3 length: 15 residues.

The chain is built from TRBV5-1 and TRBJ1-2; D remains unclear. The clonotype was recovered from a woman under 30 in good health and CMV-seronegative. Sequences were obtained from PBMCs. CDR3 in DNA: TGCGCCAGCAGCTTGGGCCTCGGCGGATTGTATGGCTACACCTTC. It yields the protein CASSLGLGGLYGYTF.